This T cell receptor (beta chain) was observed in a study of blood T cell repertoires in COVID-19. Across the whole study: Whether acute or convalescent, the COVID-19 samples came from the United States, Italy and Spain. The cDNA or gDNA used as material had been derived from T cells, B-cell-depleted T cells, or PBMCs.

In the authors' workflow: Amplified reference gene primers provided the basis for estimating nucleated cell counts. Data came from immunoSEQ multiplex PCR; TCRdb stores just in-frame clones and leaves some out. V, J and clone size are those of that table, while D and trimming were read from the DNA. The sample carries 50,000 or so clones, 86% recorded once. The J segment lost 3 bases and the V segment lost 0 bases, leaving 24 bases of the junction unmatched. CDR3 size: 22 residues. Germline CDR1 LNHDA, CDR2 SQIVND (reference sequence). The source material was peripheral blood. The clonotype originates from a human donor in a cohort sampled during active COVID-19. The chain couples TRBV19 to TRBJ2-3; TRBD2 aligns across 7 bases. CDR3 loop: CASSIESGRKSIMTGGTDTQYF. In DNA, the CDR3 is TGTGCCAGTAGTATAGAATCCGGGAGAAAGTCGATAATGACGGGAGGTACAGATACGCAGTATTTT.